These 2 T cell receptor beta chains were sequenced from one sample in a study of cytomegalovirus exposure and HLA in healthy donors. A multiplex PCR was run with 60 Vbeta primers and 13 Jbeta primers. Profiled with immunoSEQ multiplex PCR; TCRdb holds only in-frame clones, not every one. This table has more than 60,000 clones, 65% to 85% appearing once. The material sequenced was PBMCs. These receptors originate from a woman in her 30s in good health and CMV-seronegative.

The CDR3 region has the DNA TGTGCCAGCAGTGAAGAAGGACAGGCCTCAGAGGGTTTCTTT. Translated: CASSEEGQASEGFF. The chain has TRBV25-1 and TRBJ1-1, with 7 bases that match TRBD1. The CDR3 spans 14 residues. The trim removed 2 bases at V and 13 bases at J, leaving 13 bases unmatched. Germline values: CDR1 MGHDK, CDR2 SYGVNS.

The V call is TRBV18, the J call TRBJ2-1; the match to TRBD2 covers 9 bases. The CDR3 contains 15 residues. V shed 9 bases, J shed 4 bases, and the junction held 10 bases outside the gene matches. Germline V gene lookup returns CDR1 KGHSH and CDR2 LQKENI. The CDR3 nucleotides are TGTGCCAGAACCATACCGGGACTAGCTTACAATGAGCAGTTCTTC. Translating it yields CARTIPGLAYNEQFF.